Detailed here is one T cell receptor (beta chain). Its specificity is unknown. Germline CDR1 SNHLY, CDR2 FYNNEI. Trimming at V came to 6 bases and at J to 5 bases, leaving 10 bases not matched to a gene. This CDR3 comprises 15 residues. The source of the sample is a study of cytomegalovirus exposure and HLA in healthy donors. Looking at the study overall: The Caucasian-associated ancestry cluster held roughly 78% of some 420 genotyped donors.

The primer mix had 60 Vbeta and 13 Jbeta primers. TCRdb's copy holds only in-frame clones and misses some; the assay was immunoSEQ multiplex PCR. Here the sample spans 100,000 to 150,000 clones, about 81% being singletons. Broader study findings: Rarity marked most TCR sequences, yet some public TCRs occurred in many donors. Later analysis placed DRB1 highest and HLA-C lowest in TCR association rates, which differed by HLA locus.

The V gene is TRBV2, the J gene TRBJ1-1, with TRBD1 matching 9 bases. This sequence originates from a woman in her 30s in good health and CMV-seronegative. The specimen sequenced was PBMCs. In DNA form, the CDR3 reads TGTGCCAGCAGAGGGACAGGGAGTATTTTTACTGAAGCTTTCTTT. This codes for CASRGTGSIFTEAFF.